This T cell receptor (beta chain) was sequenced for a study of somatic mutations in cytotoxic T cells in rheumatoid arthritis. Study results and caveats: Nothing was done to adjust for multiple comparisons when TRBV07 showed up slightly less in rheumatoid arthritis patients.

This clone came up a few times. What it recognizes is unknown. The CDR3 has 15 amino acids. Germline values: CDR1 MDHEN, CDR2 SYDVKM. The ends lost 3 bases at V and 0 bases at J; junction bases unmatched: 4. Once isolated by positive magnetic bead selection, the CD4+ and CD8+ cells had their purity checked by flow cytometry. Here immunoSEQ multiplex PCR was the method, and the copy in TCRdb shows in-frame clones only, minus some. The data contain roughly 7,800 clones, 60% to 80% of them singletons. The chain recombines TRBV28 with TRBJ2-7; 8 bases are shared with TRBD2. Sequences were obtained from CD8+ T cells sorted from blood. The TCR originated in a woman between 45 and 65 years old in good health. This CDR3 is CASSLGSGASYEQYF. CDR3 sequence (DNA): TGTGCCAGCAGTTTGGGTAGCGGGGCCTCCTACGAGCAGTACTTC.